The T cell receptor (beta chain) under discussion was sequenced for a study of shared clonotypes between healthy human individuals. Study in general: Per-donor plates numbered three CD4 naive, three CD4 memory, two CD8 naive and one CD8 memory.

Cells designated naive CD8 were CD45RO-negative and were positively selected for CCR7, with terminally differentiated effector memory CD45RA+ cells excluded. Participating donors were healthy, HIV-negative adults free of recent acute infections or vaccinations. About this clone: Since a much larger clone is just one base distant, this may be a read error.

This CDR3 is 12 amino acids long. Germline CDR1 SGHNT, CDR2 YENEEA. Between the trimmed V and J ends, which lost 1 base and 1 base, there was a span of 2 bases. The assay was immunoSEQ multiplex PCR, and TCRdb's table has in-frame clones only and misses some. The sample yields roughly 810,000 clones, about 96% seen once. The TCR was taken from a young man in good health. The chain links TRBV11-3 to TRBJ2-7; D gene unclear. What was sequenced was naive CD8+ T cells sorted from blood. Here the CDR3 reads CASSLGSYEQYF. CDR3 bases: TGTGCCAGCAGCTTAGGTTCCTACGAGCAGTACTTC.